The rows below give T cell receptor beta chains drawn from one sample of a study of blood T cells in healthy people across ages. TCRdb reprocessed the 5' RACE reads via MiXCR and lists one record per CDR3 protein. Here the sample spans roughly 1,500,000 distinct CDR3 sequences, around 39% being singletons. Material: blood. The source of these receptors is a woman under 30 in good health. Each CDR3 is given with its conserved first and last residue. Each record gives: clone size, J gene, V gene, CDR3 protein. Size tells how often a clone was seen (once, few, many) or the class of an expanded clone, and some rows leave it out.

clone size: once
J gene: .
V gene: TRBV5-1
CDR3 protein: CASSLEGGGLDEQYF

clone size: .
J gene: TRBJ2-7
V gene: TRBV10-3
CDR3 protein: CAISEGGPGGFHEQYF

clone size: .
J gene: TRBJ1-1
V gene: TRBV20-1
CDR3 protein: CSARNAPEAFF

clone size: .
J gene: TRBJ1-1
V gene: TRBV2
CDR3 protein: CASSPQVTEAFF

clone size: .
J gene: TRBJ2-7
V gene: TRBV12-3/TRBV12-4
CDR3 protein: CASSRTSGIFGEQYF

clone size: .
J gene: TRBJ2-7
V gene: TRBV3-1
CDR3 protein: CASSQGVAGSYEQYF

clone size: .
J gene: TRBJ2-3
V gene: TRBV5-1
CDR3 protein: CASIPGRQGASTDTQYF

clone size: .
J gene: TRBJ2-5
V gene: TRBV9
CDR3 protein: CASSVAELQETQYF

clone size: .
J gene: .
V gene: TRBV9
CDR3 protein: CASSVGVGGAYEQYF

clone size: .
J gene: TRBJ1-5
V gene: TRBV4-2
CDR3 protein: CASSQGFVREAAWSQPQHF

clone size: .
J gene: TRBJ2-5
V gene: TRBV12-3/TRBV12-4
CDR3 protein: CASRPVGGELQETQYF

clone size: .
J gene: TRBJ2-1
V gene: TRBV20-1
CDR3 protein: CSARGQRLAGGHNEQFF

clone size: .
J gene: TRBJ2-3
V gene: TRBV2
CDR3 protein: CASRGQTGLASQYF

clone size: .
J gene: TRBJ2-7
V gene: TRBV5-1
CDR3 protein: CASSEAGGDYEQYF

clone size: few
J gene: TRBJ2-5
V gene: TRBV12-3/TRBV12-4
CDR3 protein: CASSFSGARETQYF

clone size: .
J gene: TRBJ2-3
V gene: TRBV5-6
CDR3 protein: CARRLGATDTQYF

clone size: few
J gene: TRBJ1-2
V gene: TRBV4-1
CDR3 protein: CASSQGGGSNYGYTF